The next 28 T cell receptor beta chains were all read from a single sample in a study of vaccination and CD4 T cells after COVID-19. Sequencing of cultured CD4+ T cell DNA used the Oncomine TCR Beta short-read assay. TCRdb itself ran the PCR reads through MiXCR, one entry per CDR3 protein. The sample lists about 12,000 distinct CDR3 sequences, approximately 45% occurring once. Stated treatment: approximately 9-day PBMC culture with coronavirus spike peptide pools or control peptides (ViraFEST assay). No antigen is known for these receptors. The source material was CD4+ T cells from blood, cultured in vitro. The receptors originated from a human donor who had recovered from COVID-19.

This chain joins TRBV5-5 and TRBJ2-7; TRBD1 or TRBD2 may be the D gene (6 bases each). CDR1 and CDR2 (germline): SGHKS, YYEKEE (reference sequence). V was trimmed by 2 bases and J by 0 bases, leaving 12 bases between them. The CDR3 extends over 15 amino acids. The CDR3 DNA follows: TGTGCCAGCAGCTTTATCAGGGGAGGCTCCTACGAGCAGTACTTC. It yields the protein CASSFIRGGSYEQYF.

CDR3 DNA: TGTGCCAGCCAGGAAGACGTTTATAGCAATCAGCCCCAGCATTTT. Its protein product is CASQEDVYSNQPQHF. This sequence joins TRBV12-3 or TRBV12-4 and TRBJ1-5; D unresolved. Trimming shortened V by 8 bases and J by 0 bases, and 14 bases separated the two germline ends. There are 15 residues in the CDR3.

CDR3 nucleotide sequence: TGTGCCAGCACCCAAATGGGCAATAGAGCTTACGAGCAGTACTTC. This translates into CASTQMGNRAYEQYF. The rearrangement joins TRBV28 to TRBJ2-7, with unresolved D. The CDR3 has 15 amino acids. Trimming cost V 7 bases and J 4 bases, with 20 bases left between them. Germline CDR1 MDHEN, CDR2 SYDVKM.

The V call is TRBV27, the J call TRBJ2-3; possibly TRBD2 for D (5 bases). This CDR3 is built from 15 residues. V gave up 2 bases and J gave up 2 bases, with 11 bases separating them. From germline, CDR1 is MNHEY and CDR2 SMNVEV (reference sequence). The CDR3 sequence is CASSLSGTFTDTQYF. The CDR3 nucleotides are TGTGCCAGCAGTTTAAGCGGAACCTTCACAGATACGCAGTATTTT.

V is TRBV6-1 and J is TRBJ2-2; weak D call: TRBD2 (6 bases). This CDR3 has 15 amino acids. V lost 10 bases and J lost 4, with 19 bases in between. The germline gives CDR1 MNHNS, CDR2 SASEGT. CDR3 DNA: TGTGCCACCTCAGTGGGGGGTACGGTCACCGGGGAGCTGTTTTTT. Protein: CATSVGGTVTGELFF.

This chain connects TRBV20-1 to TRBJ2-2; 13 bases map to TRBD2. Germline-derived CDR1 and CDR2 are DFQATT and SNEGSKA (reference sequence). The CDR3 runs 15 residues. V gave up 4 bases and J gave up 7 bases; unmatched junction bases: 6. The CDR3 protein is CSAIGGLAGFGELFF. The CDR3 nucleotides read TGCAGTGCTATTGGGGGACTAGCGGGATTCGGGGAGCTGTTTTTT.

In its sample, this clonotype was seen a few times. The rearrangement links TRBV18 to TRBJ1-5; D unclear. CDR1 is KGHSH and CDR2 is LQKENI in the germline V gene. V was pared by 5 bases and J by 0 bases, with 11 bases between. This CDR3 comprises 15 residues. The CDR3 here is CASSASVDSNQPQHF. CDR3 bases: TGTGCCAGCTCAGCCTCGGTGGATAGCAATCAGCCCCAGCATTTT.

In DNA, the CDR3 is TGTGCCAGCAGTGAAGGATACACGCAGTATTTT. Translation gives CASSEGYTQYF. This chain uses TRBV2 with TRBJ2-3; D is uncertain. Germline V gene sequence: CDR1 SNHLY, CDR2 FYNNEI. The CDR3 is made up of 11 amino acids. Trimming stripped 1 base from V and 9 bases from J, with 5 bases between.

In DNA, the CDR3 is TGTGCCAGCAGTCCATCTAGCATTGGCAGGGGGGACTATGGCTACACCTTC. It is translated as CASSPSSIGRGDYGYTF. The chain joins TRBV28 to TRBJ1-2, with 7 bases fitting TRBD1. The CDR3 runs to 17 residues. CDR1 is MDHEN and CDR2 is SYDVKM in the germline V gene. V trimming: 5 bases; J trimming: 3 bases; junction bases outside the gene matches: 15.

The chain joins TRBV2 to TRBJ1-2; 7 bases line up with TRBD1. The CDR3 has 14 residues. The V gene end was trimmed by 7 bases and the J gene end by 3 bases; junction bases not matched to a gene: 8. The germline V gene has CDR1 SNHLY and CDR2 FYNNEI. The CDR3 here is CASKLTGTDYGYTF. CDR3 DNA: TGTGCCAGCAAACTCACGGGGACAGACTATGGCTACACCTTC.

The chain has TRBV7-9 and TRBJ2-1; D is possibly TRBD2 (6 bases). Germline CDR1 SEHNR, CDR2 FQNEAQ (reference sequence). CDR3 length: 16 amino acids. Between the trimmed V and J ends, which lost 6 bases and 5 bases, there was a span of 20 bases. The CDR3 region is CASSLTRVRGNNEQFF. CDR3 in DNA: TGTGCCAGCAGTCTCACTAGGGTACGGGGGAACAATGAGCAGTTCTTC. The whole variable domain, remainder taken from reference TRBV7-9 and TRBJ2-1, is DTGVSQNPRHKITKRGQNVTFRCDPISEHNRLYWYRQTLGQGPEFLTYFQNEAQLEKSRLLSDRFSAERPKGSFSTLEIQRTEQGDSAMYLCASSLTRVRGNNEQFFGPGTRLTVL.

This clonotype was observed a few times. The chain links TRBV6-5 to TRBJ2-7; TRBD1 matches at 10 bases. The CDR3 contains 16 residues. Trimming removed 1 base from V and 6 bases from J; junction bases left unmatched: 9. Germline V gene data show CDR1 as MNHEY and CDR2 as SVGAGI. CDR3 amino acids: CASSYYSGTGVGEQYF. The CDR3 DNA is TGTGCCAGCAGTTACTATTCCGGGACAGGGGTTGGCGAGCAGTACTTC.

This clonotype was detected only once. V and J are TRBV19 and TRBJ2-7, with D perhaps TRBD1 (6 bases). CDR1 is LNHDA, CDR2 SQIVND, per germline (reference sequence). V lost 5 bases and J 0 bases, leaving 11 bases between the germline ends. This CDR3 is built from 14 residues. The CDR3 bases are TGTGCCAGTAGTCGAGACAGGTTCTCCTACGAGCAGTACTTC. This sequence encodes CASSRDRFSYEQYF.

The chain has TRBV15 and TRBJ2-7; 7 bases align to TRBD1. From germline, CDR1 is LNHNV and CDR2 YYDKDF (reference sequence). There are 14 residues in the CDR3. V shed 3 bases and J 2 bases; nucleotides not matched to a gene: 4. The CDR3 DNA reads TGTGCCACCAGCAGGACGGGACAGACCTACGAGCAGTACTTC. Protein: CATSRTGQTYEQYF.

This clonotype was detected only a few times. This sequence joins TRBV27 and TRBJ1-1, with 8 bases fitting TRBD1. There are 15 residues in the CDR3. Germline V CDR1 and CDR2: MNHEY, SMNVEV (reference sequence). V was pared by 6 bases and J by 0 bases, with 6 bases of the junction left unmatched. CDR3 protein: CASSPRTGMNTEAFF. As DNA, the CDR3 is TGTGCCAGCAGCCCCAGGACAGGGATGAACACTGAAGCTTTCTTT.

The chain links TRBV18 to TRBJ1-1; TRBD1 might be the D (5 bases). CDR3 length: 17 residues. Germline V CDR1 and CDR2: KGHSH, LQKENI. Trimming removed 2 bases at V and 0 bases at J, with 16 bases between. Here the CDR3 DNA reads TGTGCCAGCTCACCAACTAGGCAGGGAGGTATGAACACTGAAGCTTTCTTT. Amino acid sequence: CASSPTRQGGMNTEAFF.

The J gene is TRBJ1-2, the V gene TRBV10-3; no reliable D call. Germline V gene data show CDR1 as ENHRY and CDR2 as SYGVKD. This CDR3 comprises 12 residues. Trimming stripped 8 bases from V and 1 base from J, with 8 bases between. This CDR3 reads CAISADNYGYTF. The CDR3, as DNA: TGTGCCATCTCTGCGGATAACTATGGCTACACCTTC.

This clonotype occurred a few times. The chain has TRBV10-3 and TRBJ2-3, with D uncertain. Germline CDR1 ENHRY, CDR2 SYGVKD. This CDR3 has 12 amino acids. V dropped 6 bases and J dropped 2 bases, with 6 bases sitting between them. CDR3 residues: CAISANTDTQYF. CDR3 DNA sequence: TGTGCCATCAGCGCCAACACAGATACGCAGTATTTT.

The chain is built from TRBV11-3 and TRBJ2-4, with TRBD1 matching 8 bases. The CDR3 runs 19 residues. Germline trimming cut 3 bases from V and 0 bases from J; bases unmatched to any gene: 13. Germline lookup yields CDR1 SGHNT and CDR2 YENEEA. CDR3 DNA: TGTGCCAGCAGCTTCTGGACAGGGTACCGACCTCTAGCCAAAAACATTCAGTACTTC. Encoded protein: CASSFWTGYRPLAKNIQYF.

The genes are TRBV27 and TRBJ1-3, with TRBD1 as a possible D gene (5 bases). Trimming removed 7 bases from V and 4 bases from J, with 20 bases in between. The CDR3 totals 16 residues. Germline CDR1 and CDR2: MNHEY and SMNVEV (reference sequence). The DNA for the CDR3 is TGTGCCAGCACAGGTTGGGAGGACACTGGCGGAAACACCATATATTTT. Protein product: CASTGWEDTGGNTIYF.

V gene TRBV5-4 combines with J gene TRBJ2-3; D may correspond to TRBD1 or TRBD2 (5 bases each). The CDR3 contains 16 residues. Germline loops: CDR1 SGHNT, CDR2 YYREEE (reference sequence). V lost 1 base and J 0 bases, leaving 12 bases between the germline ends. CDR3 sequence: CASSLTGLMSTDTQYF. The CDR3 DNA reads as TGTGCCAGCAGCTTGACGGGGCTGATGAGCACAGATACGCAGTATTTT. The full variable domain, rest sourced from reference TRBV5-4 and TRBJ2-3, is ETGVTQSPTHLIKTRGQQVTLRCSSQSGHNTVSWYQQALGQGPQFIFQYYREEENGRGNFPPRFSGLQFPNYSSELNVNALELDDSALYLCASSLTGLMSTDTQYFGPGTRLTVL.

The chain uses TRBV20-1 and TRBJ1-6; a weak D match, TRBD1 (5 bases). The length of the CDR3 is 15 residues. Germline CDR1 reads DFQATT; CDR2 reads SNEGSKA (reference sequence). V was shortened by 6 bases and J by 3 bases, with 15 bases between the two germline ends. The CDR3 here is CSAIDPGHYNSPLHF. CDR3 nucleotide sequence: TGCAGTGCCATCGACCCAGGGCACTATAATTCACCCCTCCACTTT.

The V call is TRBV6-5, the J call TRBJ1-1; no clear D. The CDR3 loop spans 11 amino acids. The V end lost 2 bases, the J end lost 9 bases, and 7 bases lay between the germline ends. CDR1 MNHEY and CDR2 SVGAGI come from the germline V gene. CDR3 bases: TGTGCCAGCAGTTACGGTGGTAAAGCTTTCTTT. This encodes CASSYGGKAFF.

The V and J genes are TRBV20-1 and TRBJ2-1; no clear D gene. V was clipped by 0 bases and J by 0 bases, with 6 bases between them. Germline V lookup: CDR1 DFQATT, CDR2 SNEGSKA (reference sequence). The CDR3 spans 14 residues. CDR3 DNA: TGCAGTGCTAGAGACAGCAGCTCCTACAATGAGCAGTTCTTC. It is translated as CSARDSSSYNEQFF.

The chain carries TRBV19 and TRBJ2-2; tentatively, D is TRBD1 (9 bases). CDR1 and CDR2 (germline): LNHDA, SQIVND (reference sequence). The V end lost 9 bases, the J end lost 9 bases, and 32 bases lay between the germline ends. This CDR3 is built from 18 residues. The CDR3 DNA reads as TGTGCCAGCAAAATTCCGACAGGGGGGATAGCGGGGCCCCGGGAGCTGTTTTTT. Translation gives CASKIPTGGIAGPRELFF.

CDR3 in amino acids: CASSPGQGEYCTF. The CDR3 coding sequence is TGCGCCAGCAGCCCCGGACAGGGGGAATACTGCACCTTC. The V gene is TRBV5-1, the J gene TRBJ1-2; 10 bases are shared with TRBD1. This CDR3 contains 13 residues. Germline trimming cut 4 bases from V and 13 bases from J; bases unmatched to any gene: 10. The germline gives CDR1 SGHRS, CDR2 YFSETQ.

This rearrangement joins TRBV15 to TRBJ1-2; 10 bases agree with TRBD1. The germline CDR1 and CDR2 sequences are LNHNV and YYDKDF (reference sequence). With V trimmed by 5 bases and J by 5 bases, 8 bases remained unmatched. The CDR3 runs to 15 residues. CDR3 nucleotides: TGTGCCACCAGCTTCCTCCTGGGACAGGGGTATGGCTACACCTTC. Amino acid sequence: CATSFLLGQGYGYTF.

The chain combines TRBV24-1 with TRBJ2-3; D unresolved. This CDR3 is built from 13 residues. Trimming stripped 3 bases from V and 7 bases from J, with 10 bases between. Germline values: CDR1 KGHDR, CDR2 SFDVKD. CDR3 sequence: CATSDPVVYTQYF. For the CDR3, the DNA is TGTGCCACCAGTGATCCCGTCGTCTATACGCAGTATTTT.